This TCR beta chain was retrieved from a study of blood T cell repertoires in COVID-19. Overall study context: Whether acute or convalescent, the COVID-19 samples came from the United States, Italy and Spain. PBMCs, B-cell-depleted T cells, or T cells were the source of the cDNA or gDNA that made up the material.

Cohorts were based on clinical histories the participants reported. Per the study methods: For nucleated cells, counts were estimated from reference gene primer amplification. Profiled with immunoSEQ multiplex PCR; TCRdb holds only in-frame clones, not every one. V and J calls and clone size are copied from that table; D and trimming were computed from the DNA. This sample yields about 480,000 clones, of which roughly 90% are seen a single time; over 1.5% belongs to the top ten. Per the germline V gene, CDR1 is KGHDR and CDR2 is SFDVKD. This CDR3 is 13 amino acids long. Trimming at V came to 4 bases and at J to 12 bases, leaving 7 bases not matched to a gene.

Sequencing input: PBMCs or T cells enriched from blood (not recorded which). The receptor comes from a woman between 40 and 55 years old who had recovered from COVID-19. The gene calls are TRBV24-1 and TRBJ2-3, with 9 bases fitting TRBD1. For the CDR3, the DNA is TGTGCCACCAGTGAGATCGGGACAGGGCCCCAGTATTTT. It encodes CATSEIGTGPQYF.